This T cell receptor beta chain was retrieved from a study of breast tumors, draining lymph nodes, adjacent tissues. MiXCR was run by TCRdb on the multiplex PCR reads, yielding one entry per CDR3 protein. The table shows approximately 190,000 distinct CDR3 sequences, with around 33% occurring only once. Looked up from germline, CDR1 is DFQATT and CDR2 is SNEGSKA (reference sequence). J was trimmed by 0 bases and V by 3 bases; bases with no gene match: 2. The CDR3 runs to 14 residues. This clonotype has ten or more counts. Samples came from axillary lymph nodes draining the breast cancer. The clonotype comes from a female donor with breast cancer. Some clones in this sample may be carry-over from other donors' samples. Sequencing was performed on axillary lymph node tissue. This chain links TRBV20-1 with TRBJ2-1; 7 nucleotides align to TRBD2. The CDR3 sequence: CSASGRSSYNEQFF. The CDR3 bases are TGCAGTGCTAGCGGGAGGAGCTCCTACAATGAGCAGTTCTTC.